This note documents a single T cell receptor beta chain sequence. What it binds is not known. Regarding time point: cycle 4 day 1 (C4D1), after 6 weeks of nivolumab. Each patient's relapse followed autologous stem cell transplantation, and brentuximab vedotin exposure varied. Assay: immunoSEQ multiplex PCR; the TCRdb copy retains only in-frame clones and omits some. This sample yields over 70,000 clones, of which 90% are seen a single time; approximately 2.9% belongs to the top ten. The data originate from a study of PD-1 blockade in classical Hodgkin lymphoma. General study findings and limits: Complete responders entered with baseline diversity on par with newly diagnosed patients, the results showed. Later analyses included only patients treated at least 1 year post-ASCT. Relative to healthy donors, newly diagnosed patients reportedly had lower baseline TCR diversity, which was reported as lower still in relapsed/refractory patients. CD4+ TCR diversity, unlike CD8+, climbed significantly by C4D1.

V lost 7 bases and J lost 2; bases outside the gene matches: 11. Germline V gene data show CDR1 as MNHEY and CDR2 as SVGAGI. The CDR3 has 15 amino acids. The gene calls are TRBV6-5 and TRBJ2-7, with TRBD1 identical over 7 bases. The specimen comprised peripheral blood mononuclear cells (PBMCs), sampled before the fourth cycle of nivolumab. This TCR came from a human donor with classical Hodgkin lymphoma. CDR3 nucleotide sequence: TGTGCCAGCACCCAAGACGGGACAGTGCCCTACGAGCAGTACTTC. Its translation: CASTQDGTVPYEQYF.